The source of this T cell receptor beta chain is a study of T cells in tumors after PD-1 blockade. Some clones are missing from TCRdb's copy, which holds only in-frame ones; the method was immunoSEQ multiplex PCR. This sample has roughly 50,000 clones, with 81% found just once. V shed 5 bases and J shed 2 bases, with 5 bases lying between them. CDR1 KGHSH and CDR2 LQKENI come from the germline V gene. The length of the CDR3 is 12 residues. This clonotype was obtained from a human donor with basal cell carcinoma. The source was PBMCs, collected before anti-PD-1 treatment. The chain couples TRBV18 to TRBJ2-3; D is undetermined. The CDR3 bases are TGTGCCAGCTCAGATTCCACAGATACGCAGTATTTT. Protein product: CASSDSTDTQYF.